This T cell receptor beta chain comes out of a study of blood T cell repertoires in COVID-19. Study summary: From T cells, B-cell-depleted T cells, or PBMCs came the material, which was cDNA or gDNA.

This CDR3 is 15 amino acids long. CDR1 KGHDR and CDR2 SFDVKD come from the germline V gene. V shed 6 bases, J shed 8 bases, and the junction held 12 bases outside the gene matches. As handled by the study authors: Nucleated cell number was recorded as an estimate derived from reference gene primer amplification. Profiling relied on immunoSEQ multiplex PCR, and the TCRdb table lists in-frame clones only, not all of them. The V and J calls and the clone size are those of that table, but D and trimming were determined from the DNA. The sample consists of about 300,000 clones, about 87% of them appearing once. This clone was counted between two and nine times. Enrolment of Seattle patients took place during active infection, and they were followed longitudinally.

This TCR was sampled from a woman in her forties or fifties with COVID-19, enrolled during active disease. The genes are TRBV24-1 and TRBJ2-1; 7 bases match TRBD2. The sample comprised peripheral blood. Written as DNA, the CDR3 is TGTGCCACCAGTCTTTTCGGACTAGGGAGTGATGAGCAGTTCTTC. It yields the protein CATSLFGLGSDEQFF.